The clone carrying this TCR beta chain was seen repeatedly, ten times or more. Its specificity is unknown. This sample stems from a study of CD8 T cells in ankylosing spondylitis. TCRdb independently ran MiXCR on the 5' RACE reads; one entry per CDR3 protein. The data show about 36,000 distinct CDR3 sequences, with about 6% seen just once and about an eighth held by the top ten. The CDR3 has 14 amino acids. Trimming left V 3 bases short and J 8 bases short, with 13 bases between. General study points: Before this, some motif variants had been reported in reactive arthritis synovial fluid and blood. Matched ankylosing spondylitis synovial fluid reportedly contained a significantly enriched population of disease-linked clones.

This clonotype was obtained from a male donor with ankylosing spondylitis or in good health (not recorded which). The chain has TRBV12-3 or TRBV12-4 and TRBJ1-4; weak D call: TRBD1 (5 bases). Sequencing was done on a sample of blood, either unsorted or a sorted T cell fraction (not recorded which). The CDR3 reads CASSFSGLKEKLFF. In DNA form, the CDR3 reads TGTGCCAGCAGTTTTTCGGGGCTCAAAGAAAAACTGTTTTTT.